One and the same sample provided the 28 T cell receptor beta chains below, sequenced in a study of T cell responses to AZD1222 COVID-19 vaccine. Assay used: immunoSEQ multiplex PCR; TCRdb lists only in-frame clones, some missing. Among 100,000 or so clones listed, roughly nine tenths were seen once. The sample consisted of peripheral blood, taken on day 0 of AZD1222 vaccination. The receptor source for this set is an adult in good health.

The V and J genes are TRBV7-2 and TRBJ1-3, with a possible D match to TRBD1 (5 bases). The CDR3 contains 15 residues. Trimming took 2 bases from V and 4 from J, leaving 12 bases between them. Per germline, CDR1 SGHTA and CDR2 FQGNSA. The CDR3 DNA reads as TGTGCCAGCAGCTTAATCAGGACACCAGGAAACACCATATATTTT. This sequence encodes CASSLIRTPGNTIYF.

This chain joins TRBV5-6 and TRBJ2-6; D is unclear. The V and J ends lost 1 base and 4 bases respectively, with 3 bases between them. The CDR3 is made up of 13 amino acids. Germline assignment: CDR1 SGHDT and CDR2 YYEEEE. CDR3 in DNA: TGTGCCAGCAGCTTGACCGGGGCCAACGTCCTGACTTTC. Amino acid sequence: CASSLTGANVLTF.

The chain joins TRBV6-5 to TRBJ1-1; weak D call: TRBD1 (5 bases). Germline assignment: CDR1 MNHEY and CDR2 SVGAGI. The V end lost 2 bases, the J end lost 6 bases, and 19 bases lay between the germline ends. This CDR3 is built from 16 residues. The DNA of the CDR3 is TGTGCCAGCAGTTACCCCCGGGGGGGGACGCGCGCTGAAGCTTTCTTT. It translates to CASSYPRGGTRAEAFF.

This chain joins TRBV6-5 and TRBJ1-2; 10 bases map to TRBD1. From germline, CDR1 is MNHEY and CDR2 SVGAGI. V was pared by 8 bases and J by 8 bases, with 5 bases of the junction left unmatched. The CDR3 has 12 amino acids. CDR3 residues: CASRQGARGYTF. The CDR3 DNA is TGTGCCAGCCGACAGGGGGCTCGGGGCTACACCTTC.

The chain uses TRBV9 and TRBJ2-1; 11 nucleotides line up with TRBD2. Germline V CDR1 and CDR2: SGDLS, YYNGEE. The CDR3 is 17 residues long. With 0 bases clipped from V and 3 bases from J, the junction kept 5 bases outside the gene matches. Here the CDR3 reads CASSVAQLAGVYNEQFF. DNA of the CDR3: TGTGCCAGCAGCGTAGCTCAACTAGCGGGGGTCTACAATGAGCAGTTCTTC.

The sample holds many counts of this clone. The rearrangement joins TRBV12-5 to TRBJ2-3, with 7 bases identical to TRBD2. Looked up from germline, CDR1 is LGHNT and CDR2 is FRNRAP. Trimming removed 0 bases from V and 2 bases from J; junction bases left unmatched: 8. The CDR3 spans 17 residues. CDR3 sequence: CASGLVLRTSVTDTQYF. As DNA, the CDR3 is TGTGCTAGTGGTTTGGTACTCCGAACTAGCGTCACAGATACGCAGTATTTT.

The chain joins TRBV6-4 to TRBJ1-1; D unclear. The CDR3 is made up of 13 amino acids. Germline CDR1 MRHNA, CDR2 SNTAGT. V was shortened by 6 bases and J by 4 bases, with 12 bases between the two germline ends. DNA of the CDR3: TGTGCCAGCAGCCCACAGCCGGGCACTGAAGCTTTCTTT. Amino acids: CASSPQPGTEAFF.

The CDR3 spells CASSPLGATSYNEQFF. CDR3 nucleotides: TGTGCCAGCAGCCCTCTTGGGGCTACCTCCTACAATGAGCAGTTCTTC. V and J are TRBV28 and TRBJ2-1, with a possible D match to TRBD1 (5 bases). This CDR3 contains 16 residues. V lost 6 bases and J 0 bases, leaving 15 bases between the germline ends. From germline, CDR1 is MDHEN and CDR2 SYDVKM.

This clone was seen a handful of times. This chain links TRBV19 with TRBJ2-7, with 8 bases fitting TRBD2. The CDR3 is 15 amino acids. Germline V lookup: CDR1 LNHDA, CDR2 SQIVND (reference sequence). Trimming at V came to 2 bases and at J to 5 bases, leaving 8 bases not matched to a gene. The CDR3 DNA follows: TGTGCCAGTAGTATAACGGGAGGGCCCTTGAACGAGCAGTACTTC. The encoded protein is CASSITGGPLNEQYF.

This chain links TRBV6-6 with TRBJ1-3; D not certain. The germline V gene has CDR1 MNHNY and CDR2 SVGAGI (reference sequence). Deletions cut 6 bases from V and 0 bases from J, with 12 bases between. This CDR3 has 15 residues. The CDR3 coding sequence is TGTGCCAGCAGAGGCACGTTCTTCTCTGGAAACACCATATATTTT. Translating it yields CASRGTFFSGNTIYF.

The chain uses TRBV5-1 and TRBJ2-3; 10 bases fit TRBD2. From germline, CDR1 is SGHRS and CDR2 YFSETQ. The V gene end was trimmed by 4 bases and the J gene end by 1 base; junction bases not matched to a gene: 9. The CDR3 contains 17 residues. The CDR3, as DNA: TGCGCCAGCAGCCCTGCAGTAGCGGGAGGCGGCACAGATACGCAGTATTTT. Its translation: CASSPAVAGGGTDTQYF.

The V and J genes are TRBV5-1 and TRBJ2-3; the match to TRBD2 covers 9 bases. Germline trimming cut 2 bases from V and 1 base from J; bases unmatched to any gene: 2. The CDR3 spans 15 residues. Germline CDR1 is SGHRS and CDR2 is YFSETQ. The CDR3 DNA follows: TGCGCCAGCAGCTTAGCGGGAGGCCGCACAGATACGCAGTATTTT. Protein: CASSLAGGRTDTQYF.

The chain is built from TRBV27 and TRBJ2-3; D may be TRBD1 or TRBD2 (6 bases each). The CDR3 is 18 amino acids. Per germline, CDR1 MNHEY and CDR2 SMNVEV (reference sequence). V was pared by 4 bases and J by 0 bases, with 20 bases between. CDR3 loop: CASSSDTGGPSSTDTQYF. CDR3 sequence (DNA): TGTGCCAGCAGTTCCGATACCGGGGGCCCGAGTAGCACAGATACGCAGTATTTT.

This chain uses TRBV24-1 with TRBJ2-3; 9 positions agree with TRBD2. CDR1 KGHDR and CDR2 SFDVKD come from the germline V gene. This CDR3 spans 16 amino acids. Trimming took 3 bases from V and 4 from J; bases not matched to a gene: 7. This CDR3 is CATSDPGGRAADTQYF. CDR3 bases: TGTGCCACCAGTGATCCGGGCGGGAGGGCCGCAGATACGCAGTATTTT.

The V gene is TRBV7-9, the J gene TRBJ1-5, with D maybe TRBD1 (6 bases). Trimming took 1 base from V and 7 from J, leaving 17 bases between them. This CDR3 region has 16 residues. Germline CDR1 is SEHNR and CDR2 is FQNEAQ (reference sequence). Here the CDR3 reads CASSLGIGGAGQPQHF. In DNA, the CDR3 is TGTGCCAGCAGCTTAGGAATAGGGGGGGCAGGGCAGCCCCAGCATTTT. Variable domain in full (rest from reference TRBV7-9 and TRBJ1-5): DTGVSQNPRHKITKRGQNVTFRCDPISEHNRLYWYRQTLGQGPEFLTYFQNEAQLEKSRLLSDRFSAERPKGSFSTLEIQRTEQGDSAMYLCASSLGIGGAGQPQHFGDGTRLSIL.

The chain recombines TRBV6-5 with TRBJ1-2; a possible D gene is TRBD1 (5 bases). CDR3 length: 14 amino acids. V lost 6 bases and J lost 6, with 17 bases in between. Germline values: CDR1 MNHEY, CDR2 SVGAGI. The CDR3 spells CASSPSQEENGYTF. The CDR3 coding sequence is TGTGCCAGCAGCCCATCACAGGAGGAAAATGGCTACACCTTC.

The chain carries TRBV9 and TRBJ1-4, with a weak D call TRBD1 (5 bases). From germline, CDR1 is SGDLS and CDR2 YYNGEE. The CDR3 has 16 amino acids. V was cut by 3 bases and J by 0 bases, with 12 bases left in between. CDR3 sequence (DNA): TGTGCCAGCAGCGCGGGGCTCTCCTCAACTAATGAAAAACTGTTTTTT. This sequence encodes CASSAGLSSTNEKLFF.

This rearrangement joins TRBV15 to TRBJ2-3, with 9 bases aligning to TRBD1. This CDR3 is built from 13 residues. CDR1 is LNHNV, CDR2 YYDKDF, per germline (reference sequence). The ends lost 8 bases at V and 3 bases at J; junction bases unmatched: 3. CDR3 bases: TGTGCCACCGGGACAGGGATTACAGATACGCAGTATTTT. This codes for CATGTGITDTQYF.

The J gene is TRBJ2-3, the V gene TRBV7-8, with D unclear. Trimming shortened V by 5 bases and J by 8 bases, and 17 bases separated the two germline ends. Germline V gene sequence: CDR1 SGHVS, CDR2 FQNEAQ. This CDR3 is built from 14 residues. CDR3 sequence (DNA): TGTGCCAGCAGCCCGTTCGAACAAGCTGGTACGCAGTATTTT. Encoded protein: CASSPFEQAGTQYF.

The V gene is TRBV29-1, the J gene TRBJ2-7, with TRBD1 as a possible D gene (6 bases). This CDR3 comprises 14 residues. From germline, CDR1 is SQVTM and CDR2 ANQGSEA. Trimming took 4 bases from V and 0 from J, leaving 13 bases between them. CDR3 bases: TGCAGCGTTGTTCCCGGGACATCCTCCTACGAGCAGTACTTC. This encodes CSVVPGTSSYEQYF.

This chain connects TRBV28 to TRBJ1-2; the D gene is possibly TRBD1 (5 bases). CDR1 is MDHEN and CDR2 is SYDVKM in the germline V gene. There are 13 residues in the CDR3. Trimming took off 3 bases at V and 1 base at J, with 6 bases between the two ends. CDR3 amino acids: CASSLGLNYGYTF. CDR3 DNA: TGTGCCAGCAGTTTGGGGCTTAACTATGGCTACACCTTC.

This chain joins TRBV5-1 and TRBJ2-2; 12 bases are shared with TRBD1. CDR1 is SGHRS and CDR2 is YFSETQ in the germline V gene. The CDR3 extends over 17 amino acids. V was pared by 4 bases and J by 6 bases, with 10 bases of the junction left unmatched. CDR3 protein: CASSQLGTGGASGELFF. In DNA form, the CDR3 reads TGCGCCAGCAGCCAACTAGGGACAGGGGGCGCCTCCGGGGAGCTGTTTTTT.

This clone was observed a few times. The chain carries TRBV6-1 and TRBJ1-6; TRBD1 matches 7 bases. V lost 1 base to trimming and J lost 12 bases; unmatched junction nucleotides: 9. The CDR3 consists of 15 residues. CDR1 and CDR2 from the germline V gene are MNHNS and SASEGT. CDR3 in amino acids: CASSEGLTGSRPLHF. The CDR3 nucleotides read TGTGCCAGCAGTGAAGGATTGACAGGGAGTCGACCCCTCCACTTT.

The chain uses TRBV7-2 and TRBJ2-1, with TRBD2 identical over 10 bases. From germline, CDR1 is SGHTA and CDR2 FQGNSA. The CDR3 loop spans 18 amino acids. V dropped 5 bases and J dropped 7; count of bases not matched to a gene: 17. The CDR3 DNA follows: TGTGCCAGCAGCCAAACCGGGACTAGCGCCCACAGGGGGAATGAGCAGTTCTTC. This sequence encodes CASSQTGTSAHRGNEQFF.

This chain connects TRBV5-8 to TRBJ1-2, with 10 bases aligning to TRBD1. The CDR3 contains 12 residues. Germline assignment: CDR1 SGHTS and CDR2 YDEGEE. V trimming: 7 bases; J trimming: 8 bases; junction bases outside the gene matches: 5. CDR3 sequence reads: CASGTGVGGYTF. As DNA, the CDR3 is TGTGCCAGCGGGACAGGGGTTGGGGGCTACACCTTC.

The chain is built from TRBV4-2 and TRBJ1-2; unclear D gene. V dropped 1 base and J dropped 4 bases, with 10 bases sitting between them. The CDR3 is 14 amino acids. CDR1 and CDR2 from the germline V gene are LGHNA and YNFKEQ. The CDR3 is CASSQGTPGYGYTF. CDR3 sequence (DNA): TGTGCCAGCAGCCAAGGGACGCCCGGCTATGGCTACACCTTC.

V gene TRBV5-6 combines with J gene TRBJ2-1; 8 nucleotides line up with TRBD1. V lost 3 bases, J lost 3 bases, and 5 bases stayed unmatched. The CDR3 loop spans 15 amino acids. Germline V CDR1 and CDR2: SGHDT, YYEEEE. DNA of the CDR3: TGTGCCAGCAGCTCAGACAGGGGAAACTACAATGAGCAGTTCTTC. Protein product: CASSSDRGNYNEQFF.

CDR3 in amino acids: CASSRAGTYGYTF. The DNA of the CDR3 is TGCGCCAGCAGCAGGGCAGGGACCTATGGCTACACCTTC. The chain combines TRBV5-1 with TRBJ1-2; maybe TRBD1 (5 bases). Germline V gives CDR1 SGHRS, CDR2 YFSETQ. The CDR3 has 13 residues. Deletions cut 4 bases from V and 4 bases from J, with 11 bases between.